This record looks at one T cell receptor (beta chain) sequence and its context. Its antigen remains unidentified. TCRdb used MiXCR to reprocess the reads, holding one entry per CDR3 protein. This repertoire shows 550,000 to 850,000 distinct CDR3 sequences, 30% to 35% found once; its top ten account for 15% to 20%. This record belongs to a study of T cell repertoires in cytomegalovirus infection. Whole-study context: Public TCR beta signatures provided an indication of both CMV infection and a matching HLA type.

Findings and caveats of the study: Clonotypes of TCR beta that were HLA-C-restricted and CMV-specific dominated the ex vivo response.

This receptor was obtained from a human donor in good health (CMV status not recorded). Some clones in this sample may be carry-over from other donors' samples. The input for sequencing was cultured PBMCs, taken from culture after CMV antigen stimulation.

CDR3 in DNA: TGTGCCACCAGGGGGAAGGGGACGGACACTGAAGCTTTCTTT. Its translation: CATRGKGTDTEAFF. J is TRBJ1-1 and V is TRBV24-1; perhaps TRBD1 as D (5 bases). Per germline, CDR1 KGHDR and CDR2 SFDVKD. This CDR3 contains 14 residues. The ends were cut back, 7 bases at V and 3 bases at J, with 14 bases in the middle.